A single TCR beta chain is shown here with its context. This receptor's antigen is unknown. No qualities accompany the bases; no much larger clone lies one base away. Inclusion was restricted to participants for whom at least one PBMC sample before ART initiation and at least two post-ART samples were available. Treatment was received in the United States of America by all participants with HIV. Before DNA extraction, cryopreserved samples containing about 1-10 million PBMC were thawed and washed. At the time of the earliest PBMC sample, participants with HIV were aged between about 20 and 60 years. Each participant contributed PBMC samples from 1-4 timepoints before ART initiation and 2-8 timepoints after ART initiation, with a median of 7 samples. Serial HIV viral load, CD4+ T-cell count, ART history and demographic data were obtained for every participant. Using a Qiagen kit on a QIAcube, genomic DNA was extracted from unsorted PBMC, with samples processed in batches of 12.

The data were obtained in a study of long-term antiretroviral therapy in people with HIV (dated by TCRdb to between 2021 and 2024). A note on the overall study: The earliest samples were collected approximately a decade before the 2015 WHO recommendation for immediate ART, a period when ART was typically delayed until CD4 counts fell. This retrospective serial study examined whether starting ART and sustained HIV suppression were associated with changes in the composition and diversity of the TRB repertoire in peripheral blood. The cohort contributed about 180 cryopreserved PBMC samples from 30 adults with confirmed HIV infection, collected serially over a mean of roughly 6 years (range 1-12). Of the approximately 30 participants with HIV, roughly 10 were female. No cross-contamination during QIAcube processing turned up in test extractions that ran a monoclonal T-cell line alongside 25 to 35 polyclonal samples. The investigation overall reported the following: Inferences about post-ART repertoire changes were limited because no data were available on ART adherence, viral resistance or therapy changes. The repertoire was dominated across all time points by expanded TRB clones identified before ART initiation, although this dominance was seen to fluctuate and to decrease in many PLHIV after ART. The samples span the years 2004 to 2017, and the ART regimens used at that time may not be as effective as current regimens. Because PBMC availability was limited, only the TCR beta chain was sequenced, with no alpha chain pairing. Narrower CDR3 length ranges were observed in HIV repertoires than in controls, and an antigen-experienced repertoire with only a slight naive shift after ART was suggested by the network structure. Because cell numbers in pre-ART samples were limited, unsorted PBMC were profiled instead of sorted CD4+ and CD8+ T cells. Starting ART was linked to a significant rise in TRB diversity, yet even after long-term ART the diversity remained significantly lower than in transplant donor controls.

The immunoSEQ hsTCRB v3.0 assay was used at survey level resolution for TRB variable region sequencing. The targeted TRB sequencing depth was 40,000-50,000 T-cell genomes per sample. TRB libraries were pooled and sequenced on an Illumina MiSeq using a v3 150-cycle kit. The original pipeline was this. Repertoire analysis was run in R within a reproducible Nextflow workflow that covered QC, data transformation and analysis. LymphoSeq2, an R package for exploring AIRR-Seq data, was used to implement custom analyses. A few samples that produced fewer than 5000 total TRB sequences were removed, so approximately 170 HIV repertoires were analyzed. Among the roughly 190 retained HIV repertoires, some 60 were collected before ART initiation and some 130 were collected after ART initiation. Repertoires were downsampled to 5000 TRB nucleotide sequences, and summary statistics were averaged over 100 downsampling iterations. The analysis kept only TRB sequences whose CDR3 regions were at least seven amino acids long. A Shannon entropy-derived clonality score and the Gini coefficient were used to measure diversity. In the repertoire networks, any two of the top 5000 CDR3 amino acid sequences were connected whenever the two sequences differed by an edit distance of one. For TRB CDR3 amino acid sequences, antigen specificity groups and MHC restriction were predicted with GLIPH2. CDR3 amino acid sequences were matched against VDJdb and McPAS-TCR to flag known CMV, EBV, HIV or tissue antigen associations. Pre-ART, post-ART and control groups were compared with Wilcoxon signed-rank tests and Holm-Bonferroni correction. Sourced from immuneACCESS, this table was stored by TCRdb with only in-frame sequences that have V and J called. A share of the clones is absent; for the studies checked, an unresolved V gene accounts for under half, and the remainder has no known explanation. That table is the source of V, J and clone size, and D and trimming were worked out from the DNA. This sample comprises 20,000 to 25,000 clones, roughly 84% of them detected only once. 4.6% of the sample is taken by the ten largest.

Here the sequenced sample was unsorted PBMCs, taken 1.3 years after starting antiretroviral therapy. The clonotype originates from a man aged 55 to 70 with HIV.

CDR3 protein: CASSFWGRITDTQYF. In nucleotide form, the sequence is TGTGCCAGCAGTTTTTGGGGCAGGATTACAGATACGCAGTATTTT. Recombination joined TRBV27 with TRBJ2-3; the D region possibly corresponds to TRBD1 (5 bases align). The germline V gene (reference sequence) provides CDR1 MNHEY and CDR2 SMNVEV. The V end loses 3 bases and the J end loses 3 bases, and a stretch of 13 bases separates them. The CDR3 measures 15 amino acids from cysteine to phenylalanine. Only CDR3 DNA is held: 45 bases, read in frame from base 1.